This T cell receptor (beta chain) was found in a study of PD-L1 blockade in urothelial cancer. Specified time point: pretreatment peripheral blood. From germline, CDR1 is SGDLS and CDR2 YYNGEE. The CDR3 is 14 amino acids. V shed 0 bases and J 6 bases; nucleotides not matched to a gene: 4. Some clones are missing from TCRdb's copy, which holds only in-frame ones; the method was immunoSEQ multiplex PCR. The table has approximately 90,000 clones, around 89% seen once; the top ten hold about 1.7%. The starting material was PBMCs, obtained around atezolizumab (anti-PD-L1) treatment. J is TRBJ2-5 and V is TRBV9; 8 nucleotides match TRBD1. This TCR came from a man aged 55 to 69 with urothelial cancer. The CDR3 sequence: CASSVETGEKTQYF. For the CDR3, the DNA is TGTGCCAGCAGCGTAGAGACAGGGGAAAAGACCCAGTACTTC.